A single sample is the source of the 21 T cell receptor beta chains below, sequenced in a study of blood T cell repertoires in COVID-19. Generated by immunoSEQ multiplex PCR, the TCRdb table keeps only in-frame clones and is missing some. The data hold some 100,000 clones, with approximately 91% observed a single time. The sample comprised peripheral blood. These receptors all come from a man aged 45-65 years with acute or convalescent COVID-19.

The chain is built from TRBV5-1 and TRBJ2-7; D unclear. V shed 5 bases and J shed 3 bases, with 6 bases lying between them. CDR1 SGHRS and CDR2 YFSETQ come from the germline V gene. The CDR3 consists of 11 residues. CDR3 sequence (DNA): TGCGCCAGCAGGGGCAGCTACGAGCAGTACTTC. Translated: CASRGSYEQYF.

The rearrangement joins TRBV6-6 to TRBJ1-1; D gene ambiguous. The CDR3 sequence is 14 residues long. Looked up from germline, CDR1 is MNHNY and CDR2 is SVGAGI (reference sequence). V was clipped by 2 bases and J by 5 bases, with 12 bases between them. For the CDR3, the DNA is TGTGCCAGCAGTTACAAGGGAGTGGGGACTGAAGCTTTCTTT. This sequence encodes CASSYKGVGTEAFF.

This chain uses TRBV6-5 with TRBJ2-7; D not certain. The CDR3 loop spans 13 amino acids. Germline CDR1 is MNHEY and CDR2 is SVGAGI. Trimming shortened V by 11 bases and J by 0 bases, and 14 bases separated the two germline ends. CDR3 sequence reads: CAGGWSLSYEQYF. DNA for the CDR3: TGTGCCGGCGGCTGGAGCCTCTCCTACGAGCAGTACTTC.

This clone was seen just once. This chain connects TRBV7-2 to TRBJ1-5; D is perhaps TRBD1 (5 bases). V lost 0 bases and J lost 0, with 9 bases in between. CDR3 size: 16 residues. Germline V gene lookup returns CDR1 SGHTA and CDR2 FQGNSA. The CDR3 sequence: CASSLAGRASNQPQHF. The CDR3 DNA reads TGTGCCAGCAGCTTAGCGGGCAGGGCTAGCAATCAGCCCCAGCATTTT.

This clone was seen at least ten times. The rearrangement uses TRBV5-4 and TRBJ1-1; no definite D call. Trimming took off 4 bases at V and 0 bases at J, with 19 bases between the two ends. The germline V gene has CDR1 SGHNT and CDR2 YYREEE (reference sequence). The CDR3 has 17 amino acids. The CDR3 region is CASSPEGLRAVNTEAFF. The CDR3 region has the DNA TGTGCCAGCAGCCCCGAGGGTCTGAGGGCAGTGAACACTGAAGCTTTCTTT.

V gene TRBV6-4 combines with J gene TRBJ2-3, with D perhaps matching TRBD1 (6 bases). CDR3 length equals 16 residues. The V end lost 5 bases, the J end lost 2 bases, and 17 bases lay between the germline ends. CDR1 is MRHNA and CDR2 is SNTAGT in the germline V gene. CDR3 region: CASSPKRDTHTDTQYF. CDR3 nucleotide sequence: TGTGCCAGCAGTCCCAAGAGGGACACACACACAGATACGCAGTATTTT.

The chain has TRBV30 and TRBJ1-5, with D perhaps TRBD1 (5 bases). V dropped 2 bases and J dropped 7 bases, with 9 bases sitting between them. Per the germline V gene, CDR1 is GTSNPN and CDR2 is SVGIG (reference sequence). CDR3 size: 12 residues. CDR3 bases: TGTGCCTGGAGTCAACGGGGGCAGCCCCAGCATTTT. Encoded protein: CAWSQRGQPQHF. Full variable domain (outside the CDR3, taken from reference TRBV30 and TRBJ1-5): SQTIHQWPATLVQPVGSPLSLECTVEGTSNPNLYWYRQAAGRGLQLLFYSVGIGQISSEVPQNLSASRPQDRQFILSSKKLLLSDSGFYLCAWSQRGQPQHFGDGTRLSIL.

This CDR3 is CASPGTGVLAAANSPLHF. The CDR3 region has the DNA TGTGCCAGCCCAGGTACAGGGGTCTTGGCGGCCGCTAATTCACCCCTCCACTTT. The chain recombines TRBV5-8 with TRBJ1-6; 7 nucleotides match TRBD1. Losses at the gene ends were 7 bases for V and 6 bases for J; bases not matched to a gene: 19. The CDR3 spans 18 residues. Germline V gene lookup returns CDR1 SGHTS and CDR2 YDEGEE. The full variable domain, with the rest looked up from reference TRBV5-8 and TRBJ1-6, is EAGVTQSPTHLIKTRGQQATLRCSPISGHTSVYWYQQALGLGLQFLLWYDEGEERNRGNFPPRFSGRQFPNYSSELNVNALELEDSALYLCASPGTGVLAAANSPLHFGNGTRLTVT.

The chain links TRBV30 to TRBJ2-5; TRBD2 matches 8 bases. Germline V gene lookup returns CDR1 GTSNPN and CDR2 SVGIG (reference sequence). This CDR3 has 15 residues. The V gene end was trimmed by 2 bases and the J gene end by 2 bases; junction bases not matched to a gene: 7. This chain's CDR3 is CAWSPRGGRQETQYF. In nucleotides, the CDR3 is TGTGCCTGGAGTCCTCGGGGGGGGAGGCAAGAGACCCAGTACTTC.

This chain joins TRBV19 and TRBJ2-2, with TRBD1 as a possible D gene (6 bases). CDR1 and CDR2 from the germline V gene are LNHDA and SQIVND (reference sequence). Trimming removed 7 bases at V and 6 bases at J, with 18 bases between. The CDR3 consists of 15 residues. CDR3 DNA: TGTGCCAGTACAGGCAGGGGACGTCTAGCCGGGGAGCTGTTTTTT. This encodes CASTGRGRLAGELFF. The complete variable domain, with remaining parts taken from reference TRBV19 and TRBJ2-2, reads DGGITQSPKYLFRKEGQNVTLSCEQNLNHDAMYWYRQDPGQGLRLIYYSQIVNDFQKGDIAEGYSVSREKKESFPLTVTSAQKNPTAFYLCASTGRGRLAGELFFGEGSRLTVL.

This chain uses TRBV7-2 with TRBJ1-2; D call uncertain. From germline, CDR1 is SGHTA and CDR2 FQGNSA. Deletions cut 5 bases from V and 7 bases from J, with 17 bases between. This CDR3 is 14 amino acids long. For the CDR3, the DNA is TGTGCCAGCAGCCTCGACGGGTCCATGAGTGGCTACACCTTC. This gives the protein CASSLDGSMSGYTF.

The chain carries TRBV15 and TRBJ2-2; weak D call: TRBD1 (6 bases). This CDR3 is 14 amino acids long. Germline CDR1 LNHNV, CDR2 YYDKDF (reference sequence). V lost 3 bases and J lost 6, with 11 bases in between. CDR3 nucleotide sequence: TGTGCCACCAGCAGTTTACAGGGTTCCGGGGAGCTGTTTTTT. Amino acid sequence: CATSSLQGSGELFF.

DNA of the CDR3: TGTGCCAGCAGTGTCCCCTTCGGGAATAATTCACCCCTCCACTTT. Protein: CASSVPFGNNSPLHF. The chain uses TRBV2 and TRBJ1-6, with no clear D. The CDR3 runs 15 residues. The germline V and J ends were trimmed by 4 bases and 5 bases, with 12 bases remaining between them. Germline V gene data show CDR1 as SNHLY and CDR2 as FYNNEI.

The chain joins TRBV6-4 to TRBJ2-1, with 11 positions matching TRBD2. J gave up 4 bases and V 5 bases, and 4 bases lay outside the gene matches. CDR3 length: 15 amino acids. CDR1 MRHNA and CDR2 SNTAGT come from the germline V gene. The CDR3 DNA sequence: TGTGCCAGCAGTAAATCTAGCGGGGGGTACAATGAGCAGTTCTTC. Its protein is CASSKSSGGYNEQFF.

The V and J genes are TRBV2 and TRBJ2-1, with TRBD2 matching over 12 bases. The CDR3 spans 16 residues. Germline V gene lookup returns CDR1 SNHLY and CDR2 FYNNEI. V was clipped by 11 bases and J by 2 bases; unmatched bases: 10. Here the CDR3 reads CALTSGGTRAYNEQFF. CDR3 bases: TGTGCCCTCACTAGCGGGGGGACCCGAGCCTACAATGAGCAGTTCTTC.

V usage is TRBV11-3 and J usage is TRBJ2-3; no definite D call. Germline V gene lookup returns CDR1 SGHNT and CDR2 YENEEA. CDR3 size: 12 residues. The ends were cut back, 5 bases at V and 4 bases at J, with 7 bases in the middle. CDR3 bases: TGTGCCAGCAGCCCCCTGTCAGATACGCAGTATTTT. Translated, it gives CASSPLSDTQYF.

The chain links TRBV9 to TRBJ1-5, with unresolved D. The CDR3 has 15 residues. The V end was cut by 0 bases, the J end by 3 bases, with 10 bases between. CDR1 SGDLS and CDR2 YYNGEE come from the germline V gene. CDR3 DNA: TGTGCCAGCAGCGTAGGGCACAGTCCCAATCAGCCCCAGCATTTT. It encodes CASSVGHSPNQPQHF.

The CDR3 reads CASSQNRRGVDTGELFF. The CDR3 DNA sequence: TGTGCCAGCAGCCAGAACAGGCGGGGGGTGGACACCGGGGAGCTGTTTTTT. The chain joins TRBV7-2 to TRBJ2-2; TRBD2 matches 8 bases. CDR1 is SGHTA and CDR2 is FQGNSA in the germline V gene. The V gene end was trimmed by 5 bases and the J gene end by 3 bases; junction bases not matched to a gene: 11. There are 17 residues in the CDR3.

The CDR3 DNA is TGCGCCAGCAGCTTGGGGACTAGAGTAAACACCGGGGAGCTGTTTTTT. It is translated as CASSLGTRVNTGELFF. The chain has TRBV5-1 and TRBJ2-2; 7 bases agree with TRBD2. The CDR3 contains 16 residues. J lost 2 bases, V lost 0 bases, and 4 bases had no gene match. Germline V CDR1 and CDR2: SGHRS, YFSETQ.

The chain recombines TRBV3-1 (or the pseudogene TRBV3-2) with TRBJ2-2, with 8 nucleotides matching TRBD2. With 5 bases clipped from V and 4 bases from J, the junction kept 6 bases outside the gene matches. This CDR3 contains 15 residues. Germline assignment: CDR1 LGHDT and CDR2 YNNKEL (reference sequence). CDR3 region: CASSYRTSITGELFF. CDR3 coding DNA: TGTGCCAGCAGCTACCGGACTAGCATCACCGGGGAGCTGTTTTTT.

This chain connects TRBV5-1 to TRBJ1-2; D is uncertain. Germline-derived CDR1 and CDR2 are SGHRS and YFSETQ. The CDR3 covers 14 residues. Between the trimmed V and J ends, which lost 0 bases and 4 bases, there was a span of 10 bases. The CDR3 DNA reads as TGCGCCAGCAGCTTGGTCCCGGGAAGCTATGGCTACACCTTC. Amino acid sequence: CASSLVPGSYGYTF.